One sample yielded the 26 T cell receptor beta chains listed below, sequenced in a study of T cell responses to AZD1222 COVID-19 vaccine. Produced via immunoSEQ multiplex PCR; TCRdb's table is partial and in-frame only. Of 250,000 to 300,000 clones listed, 90% to 95% are singletons. The sequences come from peripheral blood, collected 28 days after the second AZD1222 dose. The receptors were sampled from an adult who received the AZD1222 COVID-19 vaccine.

The chain uses TRBV5-4 and TRBJ2-5; D possibly uses TRBD1 or TRBD2 (6 bases each). The CDR3 is made up of 14 amino acids. Germline V gene data show CDR1 as SGHNT and CDR2 as YYREEE (reference sequence). Trimming shortened V by 4 bases and J by 5 bases, and 15 bases separated the two germline ends. The CDR3 region has the DNA TGTGCCAGCAGCATGAGGGGGGATGGGGAGACCCAGTACTTC. Translating gives CASSMRGDGETQYF.

The chain joins TRBV7-3 to TRBJ2-3; TRBD1 matches 10 bases. Per the germline V gene, CDR1 is SGHTA and CDR2 is FQGTGA. J lost 4 bases, V lost 2 bases, and 3 bases had no gene match. This CDR3 has 15 amino acids. The CDR3 reads CASSLPGQGSDTQYF. The CDR3, as DNA: TGTGCCAGCAGCTTACCGGGACAGGGGTCAGATACGCAGTATTTT.

This sequence joins TRBV28 and TRBJ2-7; D is tentatively TRBD1 or TRBD2 (6 bases each). Germline V lookup: CDR1 MDHEN, CDR2 SYDVKM. The V and J ends lost 4 bases and 2 bases respectively, with 15 bases between them. CDR3 size: 15 residues. CDR3 nucleotides: TGTGCCAGCAGTTCCCCTGGGGGGCTCCCCTACGAGCAGTACTTC. Encoded protein: CASSSPGGLPYEQYF.

V is TRBV27 and J is TRBJ2-6; a possible D gene is TRBD2 (6 bases). Per the germline V gene, CDR1 is MNHEY and CDR2 is SMNVEV (reference sequence). This CDR3 has 16 amino acids. V was clipped by 10 bases and J by 2 bases, with 18 bases between them. The CDR3 spells CATSPVGGTGANVLTF. CDR3 sequence (DNA): TGTGCCACCTCCCCCGTCGGGGGAACTGGGGCCAACGTCCTGACTTTC.

V usage is TRBV2 and J usage is TRBJ1-1; D gene uncertain. With 8 bases removed from V and 1 base from J, the gap between germline ends came to 2 bases. This CDR3 spans 10 amino acids. Germline V lookup: CDR1 SNHLY, CDR2 FYNNEI. This CDR3 reads CASANTEAFF. The DNA of the CDR3 is TGTGCCAGCGCGAACACTGAAGCTTTCTTT.

The V call is TRBV10-3, the J call TRBJ2-5, with D unresolved. The V end was cut by 0 bases, the J end by 0 bases, with 8 bases between. Germline V gene data show CDR1 as ENHRY and CDR2 as SYGVKD. This CDR3 is 15 amino acids long. This chain's CDR3 is CAISESRQDQETQYF. CDR3 nucleotides: TGTGCCATCAGTGAGTCTAGGCAGGACCAAGAGACCCAGTACTTC.

In this sample, this clone turned up once. The junction and the germline gene differ at one end; a read error may be behind it. Additional DNA sequences in this sample encode the identical CDR3. The V call is TRBV6-2 or TRBV6-3, the J call TRBJ2-7; D may be TRBD1 (6 bases). The CDR3 is 13 amino acids. CDR1 MNHEY and CDR2 SVGEGT come from the germline V gene. CDR3 amino acids: CASSHFDRHEQYF. CDR3 DNA: TGCGCCAGCAGTCACTTCGACAGGCACGAGCAGTACTTC.

V gene TRBV2 combines with J gene TRBJ1-2, with 7 bases that match TRBD1. CDR1 is SNHLY and CDR2 is FYNNEI in the germline V gene. V shed 5 bases and J 0 bases; nucleotides not matched to a gene: 3. The CDR3 extends over 14 amino acids. The CDR3 loop reads CASSPQGTNYGYTF. The CDR3 DNA sequence: TGTGCCAGCAGTCCACAGGGGACTAACTATGGCTACACCTTC.

The CDR3 loop reads CASSVLAGGKTDTQYF. The CDR3, as DNA: TGTGCCAGCAGCGTACTAGCGGGGGGGAAAACAGATACGCAGTATTTT. The chain employs TRBV9 and TRBJ2-3; 12 positions agree with TRBD2. The CDR3 covers 16 residues. Germline V CDR1 and CDR2: SGDLS, YYNGEE. J gave up 3 bases and V 1 base, and 3 bases lay outside the gene matches.

The rearrangement uses TRBV19 and TRBJ2-6, with TRBD1 matching 9 bases. Germline-derived CDR1 and CDR2 are LNHDA and SQIVND (reference sequence). The J segment lost 4 bases and the V segment lost 5 bases, leaving 12 bases of the junction unmatched. CDR3 size: 18 residues. The CDR3 DNA reads TGTGCCAGTAGTCGCCGTCCCGGGACAGGGATCGGGGCCAACGTCCTGACTTTC. Protein product: CASSRRPGTGIGANVLTF.

The CDR3 here is CASSGRDRAYTF. The CDR3, as DNA: TGTGCCAGCAGCGGCCGGGACAGGGCCTACACCTTC. V and J are TRBV5-4 and TRBJ1-2, with 9 bases identical to TRBD1. The CDR3 loop spans 12 amino acids. V gave up 4 bases and J gave up 10 bases; unmatched junction bases: 5. Germline values: CDR1 SGHNT, CDR2 YYREEE (reference sequence).

The chain employs TRBV6-2 or TRBV6-3 and TRBJ1-5, with D maybe TRBD1 (6 bases). The CDR3 runs 17 residues. Looked up from germline, CDR1 is MNHEY and CDR2 is SVGEGT. Trimming shortened V by 2 bases and J by 3 bases, and 17 bases separated the two germline ends. This CDR3 reads CASSYPLGGGNNQPQHF. The CDR3 nucleotides read TGTGCCAGCAGTTACCCATTGGGGGGCGGGAACAATCAGCCCCAGCATTTT.

J is TRBJ1-1 and V is TRBV10-2; possible D gene TRBD1, 6 bases. Trimming left V 5 bases short and J 1 base short, with 8 bases between. The CDR3 covers 13 residues. Germline CDR1 WSHSY, CDR2 SAAADI. DNA for the CDR3: TGCGCCAGCAGTCGACAGGCGAACACTGAAGCTTTCTTT. It yields the protein CASSRQANTEAFF.

The genes are TRBV10-2 and TRBJ2-7, with D perhaps TRBD2 (6 bases). V was cut by 6 bases and J by 1 base, with 13 bases left in between. CDR1 and CDR2 (germline): WSHSY, SAAADI. CDR3 length: 14 residues. As DNA, the CDR3 is TGCGCCAGCAGAGCTACGGAGGGATCCTACGAGCAGTACTTC. This gives the protein CASRATEGSYEQYF.

The chain combines TRBV28 with TRBJ1-1; unclear D gene. The CDR3 spans 13 residues. Trimming left V 5 bases short and J 0 bases short, with 7 bases between. Germline V gene data show CDR1 as MDHEN and CDR2 as SYDVKM. The CDR3 nucleotides read TGTGCCAGCAGTCCCCCCCTGAACACTGAAGCTTTCTTT. This codes for CASSPPLNTEAFF.

The chain joins TRBV29-1 to TRBJ1-4; 11 bases fit TRBD1. CDR3 length: 13 residues. The V segment lost 4 bases and the J segment 7 bases; nucleotides outside the gene matches: 2. The germline CDR1 and CDR2 sequences are SQVTM and ANQGSEA. CDR3 bases: TGCAGCGTTGTTGGACAGGGGGCTGAAAAACTGTTTTTT. It encodes CSVVGQGAEKLFF.

The CDR3: CASTGGEGYEQYF. The CDR3 region has the DNA TGTGCCAGCACCGGGGGGGAGGGCTACGAGCAGTACTTC. The chain employs TRBV2 and TRBJ2-7; 8 bases map to TRBD2. The trim removed 7 bases at V and 3 bases at J, leaving 5 bases unmatched. There are 13 residues in the CDR3. Germline lookup yields CDR1 SNHLY and CDR2 FYNNEI.

The rearrangement joins TRBV5-1 to TRBJ1-5; D not certain. The CDR3 runs 13 residues. Trimming took off 1 base at V and 2 bases at J, with 4 bases between the two ends. In germline, CDR1 is SGHRS, CDR2 YFSETQ. The CDR3 loop reads CASSLNGNQPQHF. CDR3 nucleotide sequence: TGCGCCAGCAGCTTGAATGGCAATCAGCCCCAGCATTTT.

V and J are TRBV5-4 and TRBJ2-7; 7 bases fit TRBD1. This CDR3 comprises 13 residues. Germline-derived CDR1 and CDR2 are SGHNT and YYREEE (reference sequence). With V trimmed by 4 bases and J by 7 bases, 8 bases remained unmatched. The CDR3 DNA sequence: TGTGCCAGCAGCCGGACAGGTACCGTAGAGCAGTACTTC. Translating it yields CASSRTGTVEQYF.

The rearrangement joins TRBV27 to TRBJ1-6; D may be TRBD1 (5 bases). The CDR3 extends over 13 amino acids. V lost 8 bases, J lost 6 bases, and 11 bases lay in between. Looked up from germline, CDR1 is MNHEY and CDR2 is SMNVEV (reference sequence). Here the CDR3 reads CASRRDGNSPLHF. The DNA of the CDR3 is TGTGCCAGCCGACGGGACGGTAATTCACCCCTCCACTTT.

This chain links TRBV4-1 with TRBJ2-5; maybe TRBD1 (6 bases). Between the trimmed V and J ends, which lost 1 base and 3 bases, there was a span of 9 bases. Germline V gene data show CDR1 as MGHRA and CDR2 as YSYEKL. The CDR3 is 14 residues long. DNA of the CDR3: TGCGCCAGCAGCCAAGCGCCAGGGGAAGAGACCCAGTACTTC. It translates to CASSQAPGEETQYF.

The chain carries TRBV25-1 and TRBJ2-1, with D maybe TRBD2 (7 bases). This CDR3 comprises 16 residues. Trimming left V 3 bases short and J 8 bases short, with 20 bases between. Germline assignment: CDR1 MGHDK and CDR2 SYGVNS. The CDR3 loop reads CASSDPRGTSGDEQFF. In DNA form, the CDR3 reads TGTGCCAGCAGTGATCCAAGAGGGACAAGCGGGGATGAGCAGTTCTTC.

The V call is TRBV9, the J call TRBJ1-2; D remains ambiguous. Germline-derived CDR1 and CDR2 are SGDLS and YYNGEE. V was shortened by 5 bases and J by 0 bases, with 11 bases between the two germline ends. The CDR3 has 14 amino acids. CDR3 sequence: CASSTASANYGYTF. The CDR3 DNA reads TGTGCCAGCAGTACAGCGTCAGCTAACTATGGCTACACCTTC.

The V call is TRBV7-3, the J call TRBJ1-1; D is uncertain. Germline CDR1 SGHTA, CDR2 FQGTGA. The CDR3 length is 13 residues. The V and J ends lost 5 bases and 1 base respectively, with 8 bases between them. The CDR3 here is CASSTTPNTEAFF. The CDR3 coding sequence is TGTGCCAGCAGCACGACACCGAACACTGAAGCTTTCTTT.

The chain combines TRBV3-1 (or the pseudogene TRBV3-2) with TRBJ1-3; D call uncertain. V was cut by 4 bases and J by 2 bases, with 6 bases left in between. CDR1 is LGHDT, CDR2 YNNKEL, per germline (reference sequence). This CDR3 contains 13 residues. CDR3 DNA: TGTGCCAGCAGCCCAGCTACTGGAAACACCATATATTTT. Amino acids: CASSPATGNTIYF.

This chain connects TRBV2 to TRBJ1-2; a possible D gene is TRBD1 (5 bases). With 4 bases removed from V and 2 bases from J, the gap between germline ends came to 8 bases. Germline V gene lookup returns CDR1 SNHLY and CDR2 FYNNEI. CDR3 length: 13 residues. The CDR3 protein is CASSGQINYGYTF. The CDR3 coding sequence is TGTGCCAGCAGTGGACAGATAAACTATGGCTACACCTTC.